These T cell receptor beta chains were read from a single sample in a study of blood T cell repertoires in COVID-19. Libraries were prepared by immunoSEQ multiplex PCR; TCRdb keeps only in-frame clonotypes and omits some of them. This sample has roughly 200,000 clones, with more than 70% found just once. Sequenced: PBMCs or T cells enriched from blood (not recorded which). Receptor source: a man aged 35 to 55 with acute COVID-19. CDR3s include the opening cysteine and the closing phenylalanine or tryptophan. The D gene is left open where the match is weak. Size tells how often a clone was seen (once, few, many) or the class of an expanded clone, and some rows leave it out.

J: TRBJ2-7
V: TRBV19
D: NA
size: NA
CDR3: CASSTPGSYEQYF
DNA: TGTGCCAGTAGTACTCCAGGGTCCTACGAGCAGTACTTC

J: TRBJ2-7
V: TRBV11-2
D: TRBD2
size: NA
CDR3: CASSLVFGREGREQYF
DNA: TGTGCCAGCAGCTTAGTGTTCGGACGGGAGGGCCGCGAGCAGTACTTC

J: TRBJ2-5
V: TRBV27
D: NA
size: once
CDR3: CASSFLTNGPPGSQYF
DNA: TGTGCCAGCAGTTTTCTGACTAACGGTCCCCCCGGGTCCCAGTACTTC

J: TRBJ2-7
V: TRBV5-8
D: TRBD1
size: NA
CDR3: CASSLGRTGAYEQYF
DNA: TGTGCCAGCAGCTTGGGTCGGACAGGGGCCTACGAGCAGTACTTC

J: TRBJ2-1
V: TRBV7-2
D: TRBD2
size: NA
CDR3: CASSLYLAGFYNEQFF
DNA: TGTGCCAGCAGCTTATATCTAGCGGGGTTTTACAATGAGCAGTTCTTC

J: TRBJ1-4
V: TRBV2
D: NA
size: NA
CDR3: CASSENAGRLEKLFF
DNA: TGTGCCAGCAGTGAAAACGCAGGCCGTCTTGAAAAACTGTTTTTT

J: TRBJ2-5
V: TRBV30
D: NA
size: NA
CDR3: CAWSAGSWKETQYF
DNA: TGTGCCTGGAGCGCGGGATCTTGGAAAGAGACCCAGTACTTC

J: TRBJ1-2
V: TRBV5-5
D: NA
size: NA
CDR3: CASSSLGVYGYTF
DNA: TGTGCCAGCAGCTCCCTGGGCGTCTATGGCTACACCTTC

J: TRBJ2-7
V: TRBV7-3
D: TRBD1
size: NA
CDR3: CASSLGTGYSYEQYF
DNA: TGTGCCAGCAGCTTAGGGACAGGGTATTCCTACGAGCAGTACTTC

J: TRBJ1-3
V: TRBV18
D: TRBD1
size: NA
CDR3: CASSQGQYSGNTIYF
DNA: TGTGCCAGCTCACAGGGACAGTACTCTGGAAACACCATATATTTT

J: TRBJ1-2
V: TRBV3-1/TRBV3-2
D: NA
size: NA
CDR3: CASSQGGGSGYTF
DNA: TGTGCCAGCAGCCAGGGGGGAGGGAGTGGCTACACCTTC

J: TRBJ1-4
V: TRBV19
D: NA
size: NA
CDR3: CASRSADRFNEKLFF
DNA: TGTGCCAGTAGGAGCGCAGACAGATTTAATGAAAAACTGTTTTTT

J: TRBJ2-7
V: TRBV5-5
D: NA
size: NA
CDR3: CASSLVPLGEDSYEQYF
DNA: TGTGCCAGCAGCTTGGTCCCTCTGGGGGAGGACTCTTACGAGCAGTACTTC

J: TRBJ2-2
V: TRBV5-5
D: NA
size: NA
CDR3: CASSAPGLPTGELFF
DNA: TGTGCCAGCAGCGCCCCGGGACTGCCAACCGGGGAGCTGTTTTTT

J: TRBJ2-2
V: TRBV6-6
D: NA
size: once
CDR3: CASIRLARGGELFF
DNA: TGTGCCAGCATAAGGCTAGCGCGAGGAGGGGAGCTGTTTTTT

J: TRBJ1-1
V: TRBV27
D: NA
size: NA
CDR3: CASSHFQGTNTEAFF
DNA: TGTGCCAGCAGTCACTTTCAGGGAACGAACACTGAAGCTTTCTTT